A selection of T cell receptor beta chains follows, all from one sample in a study of blood T cell repertoires in COVID-19. Measured with immunoSEQ multiplex PCR; TCRdb has only the in-frame clones, and not every one. The profile shows roughly 200,000 clones, just under 90% of them singletons. The material sequenced was peripheral blood. All receptors come from a man aged 55 to 69 who had recovered from COVID-19. Both conserved end residues are trimmed from each CDR3.

v_call: TRBV24-1; j_call: TRBJ1-1; cdr3_aa: ATSTGNTEAF
v_call: TRBV23-1; j_call: TRBJ2-5; cdr3_aa: ASSHPGDRGLFGQETQY
v_call: TRBV10-3; j_call: TRBJ2-1; cdr3_aa: AISESGGLRNEQF
v_call: TRBV18; j_call: TRBJ1-1; cdr3_aa: ASSPRTGNTEAF
v_call: TRBV6-5; j_call: TRBJ1-2; cdr3_aa: ASNLGQGDYGYT
v_call: TRBV6-5; j_call: TRBJ1-4; cdr3_aa: ASSPGRRINEKLF
v_call: TRBV25-1; j_call: TRBJ1-4; cdr3_aa: ASSEGGREKLF
v_call: TRBV27; j_call: TRBJ2-4; cdr3_aa: ASSSRGTALNIQY
v_call: TRBV27; j_call: TRBJ1-5; cdr3_aa: ASSPLLSQPQH
v_call: TRBV5-6; j_call: TRBJ2-1; cdr3_aa: ASSVGGSYNEQF
v_call: TRBV28; j_call: TRBJ2-7; cdr3_aa: ASTKGGSGYEQY
v_call: TRBV18; j_call: TRBJ1-3; cdr3_aa: ASSLGQGAENTIY
v_call: TRBV10-3; j_call: TRBJ2-2; cdr3_aa: ASRGQGNTGELF
v_call: TRBV29-1; j_call: TRBJ1-2; cdr3_aa: SVEPGTDGYT
v_call: TRBV18; j_call: TRBJ1-5; cdr3_aa: ASSRTGKIQPQH
v_call: TRBV7-9; j_call: TRBJ2-1; cdr3_aa: ASSLAGVPHNEQF
v_call: TRBV19; j_call: TRBJ1-2; cdr3_aa: ATRDTVNYGYT
v_call: TRBV4-2; j_call: TRBJ1-5; cdr3_aa: ASSQDSSNQPQH
v_call: TRBV6-1; j_call: TRBJ1-2; cdr3_aa: ASSEFLTYGYT
v_call: TRBV10-3; j_call: TRBJ2-5; cdr3_aa: AISESSGEETQY
v_call: TRBV28; j_call: TRBJ1-1; cdr3_aa: ASSGREHTEAF
v_call: TRBV30; j_call: TRBJ2-5; cdr3_aa: AWSAIPASFQETQY
v_call: TRBV4-2; j_call: TRBJ1-1; cdr3_aa: ASSLGQGGTEAF
v_call: TRBV29-1; j_call: TRBJ2-5; cdr3_aa: SVSDRSQETQY
v_call: TRBV27; j_call: TRBJ1-5; cdr3_aa: ASSNRWGLQPQH
v_call: TRBV27; j_call: TRBJ1-5; cdr3_aa: ASKGVNQPQH
v_call: TRBV19; j_call: TRBJ2-2; cdr3_aa: ASSIRGDNGELF
v_call: TRBV5-1; j_call: TRBJ2-7; cdr3_aa: ASSWDNSYEQY